Included here is one TCR beta chain sequence, with context. Looked up from germline, CDR1 is KGHSH and CDR2 is LQKENI. The V end lost 2 bases, the J end lost 3 bases, and 10 bases lay between the germline ends. This CDR3 is built from 14 residues. This specimen comes from a study of blood T cell repertoires in COVID-19. About the study: Material from acute and convalescent COVID-19 was sourced from the United States, Italy and Spain. T cells, B-cell-depleted T cells, or PBMCs supplied cDNA or gDNA.

In the study's own analysis: Quantification of nucleated cells was approximated via reference gene primer amplification. TCRdb keeps only in-frame clones here, not all; method: immunoSEQ multiplex PCR. V and J calls and clone size are given by that table; D and trimming were obtained from the DNA. The repertoire includes 20,000 or so clones, 80% to 90% of them detected once, and approximately 12% sits in the top ten. This receptor was identified in a woman aged 80 or over with active or convalescent COVID-19. The chain links TRBV18 to TRBJ1-1, with D perhaps TRBD1 (5 bases). Sequencing used peripheral blood. The CDR3 DNA reads as TGTGCCAGCTCACCAATCCAGGGCTACACTGAAGCTTTCTTT. Encoded protein: CASSPIQGYTEAFF.